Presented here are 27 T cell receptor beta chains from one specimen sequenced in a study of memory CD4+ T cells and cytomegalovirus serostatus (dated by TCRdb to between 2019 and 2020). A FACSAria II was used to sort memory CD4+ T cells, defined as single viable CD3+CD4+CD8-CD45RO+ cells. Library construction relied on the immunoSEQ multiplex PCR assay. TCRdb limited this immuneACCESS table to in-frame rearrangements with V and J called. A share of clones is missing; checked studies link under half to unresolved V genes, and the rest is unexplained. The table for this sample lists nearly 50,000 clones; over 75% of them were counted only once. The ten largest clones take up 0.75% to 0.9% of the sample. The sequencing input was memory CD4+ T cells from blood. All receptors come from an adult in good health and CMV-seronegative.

The DNA of the CDR3 is TGTGCCAGCAGGGACAGGGAAAACGAGCAGTACTTC. It is translated as CASRDRENEQYF. The chain has TRBV27 and TRBJ2-7; 8 bases align to TRBD1. The germline V gene encodes CDR1 MNHEY and CDR2 SMNVEV (reference sequence). V lost 6 bases, J lost 5 bases, and 3 bases stayed unmatched. The CDR3 loop spans 12 amino acids.

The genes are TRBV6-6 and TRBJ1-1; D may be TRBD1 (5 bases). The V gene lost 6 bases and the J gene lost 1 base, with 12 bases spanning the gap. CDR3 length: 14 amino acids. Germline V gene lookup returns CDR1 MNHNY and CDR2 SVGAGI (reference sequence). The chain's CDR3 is CASSSRQGNTEAFF. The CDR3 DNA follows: TGTGCCAGCAGCTCCCGCCAGGGGAACACTGAAGCTTTCTTT.

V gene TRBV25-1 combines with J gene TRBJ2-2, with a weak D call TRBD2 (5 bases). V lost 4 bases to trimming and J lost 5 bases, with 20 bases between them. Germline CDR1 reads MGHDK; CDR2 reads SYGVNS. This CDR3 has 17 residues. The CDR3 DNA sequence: TGTGCCAGCAGTGGCCCACTAGTTTCAGTCCAAACCGGGGAGCTGTTTTTT. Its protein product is CASSGPLVSVQTGELFF.

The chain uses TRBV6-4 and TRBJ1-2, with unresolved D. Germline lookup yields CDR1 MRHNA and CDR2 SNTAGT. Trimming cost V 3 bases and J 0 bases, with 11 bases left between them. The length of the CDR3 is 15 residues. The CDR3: CASSESGRANYGYTF. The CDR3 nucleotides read TGTGCCAGCAGTGAATCCGGTAGAGCTAACTATGGCTACACCTTC.

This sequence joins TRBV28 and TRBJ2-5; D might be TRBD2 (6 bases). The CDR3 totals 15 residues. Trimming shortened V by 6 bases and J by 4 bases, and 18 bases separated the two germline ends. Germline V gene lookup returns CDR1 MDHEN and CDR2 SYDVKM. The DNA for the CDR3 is TGTGCCAGCAGCCTTATTACAGCGGGCGCAGAGACCCAGTACTTC. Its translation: CASSLITAGAETQYF.

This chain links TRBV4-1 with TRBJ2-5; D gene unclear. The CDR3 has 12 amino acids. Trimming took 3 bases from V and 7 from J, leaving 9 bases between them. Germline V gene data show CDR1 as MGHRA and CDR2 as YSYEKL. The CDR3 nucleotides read TGCGCCAGCAGCCATTATTCGGGGACCCAGTACTTC. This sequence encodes CASSHYSGTQYF.

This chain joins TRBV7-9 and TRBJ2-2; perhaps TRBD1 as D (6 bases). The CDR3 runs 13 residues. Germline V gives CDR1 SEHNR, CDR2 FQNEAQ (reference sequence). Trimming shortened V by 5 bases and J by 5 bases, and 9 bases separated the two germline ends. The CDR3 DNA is TGTGCCAGCAGCGGCAGGGGAACCGGGGAGCTGTTTTTT. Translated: CASSGRGTGELFF.

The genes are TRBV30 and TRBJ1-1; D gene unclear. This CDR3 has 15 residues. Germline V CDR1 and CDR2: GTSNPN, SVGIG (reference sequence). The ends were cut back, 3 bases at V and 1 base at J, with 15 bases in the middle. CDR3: CAWSLSGPPNTEAFF. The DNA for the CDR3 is TGTGCCTGGAGCCTTTCCGGGCCTCCGAACACTGAAGCTTTCTTT.

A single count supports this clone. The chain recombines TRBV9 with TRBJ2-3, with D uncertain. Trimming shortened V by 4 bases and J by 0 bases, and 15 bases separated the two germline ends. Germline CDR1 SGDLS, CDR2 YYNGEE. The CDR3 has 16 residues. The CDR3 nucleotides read TGTGCCAGCAGCCCGCGGACGGTCTGGAGCACAGATACGCAGTATTTT. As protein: CASSPRTVWSTDTQYF.

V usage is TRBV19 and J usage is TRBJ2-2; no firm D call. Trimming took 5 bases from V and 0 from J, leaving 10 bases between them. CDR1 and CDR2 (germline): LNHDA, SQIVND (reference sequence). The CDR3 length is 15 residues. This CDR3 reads CASSVSRSNTGELFF. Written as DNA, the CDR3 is TGTGCCAGTAGTGTAAGCCGCTCGAACACCGGGGAGCTGTTTTTT.

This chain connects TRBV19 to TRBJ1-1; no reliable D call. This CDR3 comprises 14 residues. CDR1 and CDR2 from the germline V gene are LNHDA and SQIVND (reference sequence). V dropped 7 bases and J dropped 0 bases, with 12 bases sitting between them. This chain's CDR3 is CASMSGFMNTEAFF. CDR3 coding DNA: TGTGCCAGTATGTCGGGTTTCATGAACACTGAAGCTTTCTTT. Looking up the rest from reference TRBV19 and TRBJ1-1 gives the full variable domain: DGGITQSPKYLFRKEGQNVTLSCEQNLNHDAMYWYRQDPGQGLRLIYYSQIVNDFQKGDIAEGYSVSREKKESFPLTVTSAQKNPTAFYLCASMSGFMNTEAFFGQGTRLTVV.

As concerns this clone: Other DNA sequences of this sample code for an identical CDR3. The CDR3 protein is CASSVRGNQPQHF. The CDR3 nucleotides are TGTGCCAGCAGCGTTCGGGGTAATCAGCCCCAGCATTTT. V and J are TRBV7-2 and TRBJ1-5; D is undetermined. This CDR3 contains 13 residues. Germline V gene lookup returns CDR1 SGHTA and CDR2 FQGNSA. The V and J ends lost 5 bases and 4 bases respectively, with 9 bases between them. The variable domain in full, with the rest retrieved from reference TRBV7-2 and TRBJ1-5, is GAGVSQSPSNKVTEKGKDVELRCDPISGHTALYWYRQSLGQGLEFLIYFQGNSAPDKSGLPSDRFSAERTGGSVSTLTIQRTQQEDSAVYLCASSVRGNQPQHFGDGTRLSIL.

As DNA, the CDR3 is TGTGCCAGCAGCGCTGGCGGACCCCTCCAAGAGACCCAGTACTTC. Its translation is CASSAGGPLQETQYF. The chain is built from TRBV5-4 and TRBJ2-5; D gene uncertain. Trimming shortened V by 4 bases and J by 1 base, and 14 bases separated the two germline ends. Per germline, CDR1 SGHNT and CDR2 YYREEE (reference sequence). The CDR3 covers 15 residues.

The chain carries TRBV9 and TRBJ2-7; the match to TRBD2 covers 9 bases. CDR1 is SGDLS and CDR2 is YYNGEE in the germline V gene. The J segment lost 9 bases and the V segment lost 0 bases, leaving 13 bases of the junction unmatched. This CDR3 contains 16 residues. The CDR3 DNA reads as TGTGCCAGCAGCGTAGCTCCAGCGGGGGGCGCCGCTGCGCAGTACTTC. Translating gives CASSVAPAGGAAAQYF. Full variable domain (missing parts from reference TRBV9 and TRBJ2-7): DSGVTQTPKHLITATGQRVTLRCSPRSGDLSVYWYQQSLDQGLQFLIQYYNGEERAKGNILERFSAQQFPDLHSELNLSSLELGDSALYFCASSVAPAGGAAAQYFGPGTRLTVT.

The CDR3 region is CASSPRDASTDTQYF. The CDR3 nucleotides are TGCGCCAGCAGCCCACGGGATGCCTCCACAGATACGCAGTATTTT. The chain combines TRBV4-1 with TRBJ2-3; possibly TRBD2 for D (5 bases). The germline CDR1 and CDR2 sequences are MGHRA and YSYEKL. The CDR3 runs 15 residues. The V end was cut by 4 bases, the J end by 2 bases, with 13 bases between.

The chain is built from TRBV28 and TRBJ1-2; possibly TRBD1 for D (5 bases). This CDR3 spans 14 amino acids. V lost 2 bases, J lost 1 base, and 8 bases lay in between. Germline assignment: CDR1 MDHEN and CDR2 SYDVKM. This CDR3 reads CASSLNRNNYGYTF. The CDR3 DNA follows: TGTGCCAGCAGTTTAAACAGGAATAACTATGGCTACACCTTC.

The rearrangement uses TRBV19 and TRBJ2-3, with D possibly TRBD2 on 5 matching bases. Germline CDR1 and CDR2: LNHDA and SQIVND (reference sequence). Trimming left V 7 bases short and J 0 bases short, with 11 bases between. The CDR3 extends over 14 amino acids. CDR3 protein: CASKERTSTDTQYF. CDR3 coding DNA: TGTGCCAGTAAGGAACGGACTAGCACAGATACGCAGTATTTT. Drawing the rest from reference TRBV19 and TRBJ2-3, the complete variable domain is DGGITQSPKYLFRKEGQNVTLSCEQNLNHDAMYWYRQDPGQGLRLIYYSQIVNDFQKGDIAEGYSVSREKKESFPLTVTSAQKNPTAFYLCASKERTSTDTQYFGPGTRLTVL.

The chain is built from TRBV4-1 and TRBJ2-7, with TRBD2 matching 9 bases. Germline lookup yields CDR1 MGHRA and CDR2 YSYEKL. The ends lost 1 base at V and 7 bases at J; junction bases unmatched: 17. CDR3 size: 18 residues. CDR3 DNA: TGCGCCAGCAGCCAAGCGGATATGGGTCTAGCGGGAATGAGGGAGCAGTACTTC. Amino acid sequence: CASSQADMGLAGMREQYF.

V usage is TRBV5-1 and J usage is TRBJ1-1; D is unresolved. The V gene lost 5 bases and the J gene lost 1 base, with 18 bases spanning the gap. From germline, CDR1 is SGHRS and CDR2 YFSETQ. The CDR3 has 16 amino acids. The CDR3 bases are TGCGCCAGCAGAAAACAGCGGGAGTTGGGGAACACTGAAGCTTTCTTT. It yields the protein CASRKQRELGNTEAFF.

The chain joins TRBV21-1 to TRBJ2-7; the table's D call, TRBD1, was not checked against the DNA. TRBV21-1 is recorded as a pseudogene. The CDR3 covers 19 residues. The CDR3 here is CASSKSSPRDRDSGYEQYF. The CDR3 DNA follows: TGTGCCAGCAGCAAGTCCTCTCCCCGGGACAGGGACTCAGGCTACGAGCAGTACTTC.

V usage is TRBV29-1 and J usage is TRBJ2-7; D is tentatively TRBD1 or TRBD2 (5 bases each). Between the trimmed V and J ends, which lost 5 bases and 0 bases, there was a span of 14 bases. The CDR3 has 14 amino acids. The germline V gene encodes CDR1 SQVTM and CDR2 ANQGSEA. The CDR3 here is CSVTGTGSSYEQYF. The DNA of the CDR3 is TGCAGCGTTACCGGGACGGGGAGCTCCTACGAGCAGTACTTC.

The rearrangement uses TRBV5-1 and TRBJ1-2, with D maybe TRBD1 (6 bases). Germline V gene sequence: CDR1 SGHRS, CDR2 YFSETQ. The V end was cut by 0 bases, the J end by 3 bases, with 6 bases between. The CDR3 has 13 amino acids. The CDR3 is CASSLGQDYGYTF. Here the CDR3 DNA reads TGCGCCAGCAGCTTGGGACAGGACTATGGCTACACCTTC.

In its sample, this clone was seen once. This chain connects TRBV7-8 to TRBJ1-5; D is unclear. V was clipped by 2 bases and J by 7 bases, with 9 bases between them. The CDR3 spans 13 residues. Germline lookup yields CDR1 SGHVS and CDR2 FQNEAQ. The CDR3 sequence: CASSLFVGQPQHF. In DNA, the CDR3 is TGTGCCAGCAGCTTATTCGTGGGCCAGCCCCAGCATTTT. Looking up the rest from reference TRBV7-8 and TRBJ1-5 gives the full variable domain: GAGVSQSPRYKVAKRGQDVALRCDPISGHVSLFWYQQALGQGPEFLTYFQNEAQLDKSGLPSDRFFAERPEGSVSTLKIQRTQQEDSAVYLCASSLFVGQPQHFGDGTRLSIL.

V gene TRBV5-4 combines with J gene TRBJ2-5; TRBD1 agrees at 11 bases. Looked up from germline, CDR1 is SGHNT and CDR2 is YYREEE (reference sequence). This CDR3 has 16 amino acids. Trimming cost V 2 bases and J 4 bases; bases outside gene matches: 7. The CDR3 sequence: CASSLSPDRGRETQYF. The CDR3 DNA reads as TGTGCCAGCAGCTTAAGCCCGGACAGGGGGCGAGAGACCCAGTACTTC.

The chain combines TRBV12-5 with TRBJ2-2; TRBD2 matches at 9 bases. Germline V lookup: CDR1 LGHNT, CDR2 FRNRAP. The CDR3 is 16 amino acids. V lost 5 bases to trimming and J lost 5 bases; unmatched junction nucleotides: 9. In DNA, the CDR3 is TGTGCTAGTGGTCCCGATGCGGGGGGGACTACCGGGGAGCTGTTTTTT. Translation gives CASGPDAGGTTGELFF.

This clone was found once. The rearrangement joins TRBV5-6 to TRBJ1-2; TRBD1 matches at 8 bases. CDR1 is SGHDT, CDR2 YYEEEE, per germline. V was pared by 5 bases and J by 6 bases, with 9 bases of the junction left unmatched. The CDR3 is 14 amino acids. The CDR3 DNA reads TGTGCCAGCAGGTTCCGGGACAGGTACAATGGCTACACCTTC. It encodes CASRFRDRYNGYTF.

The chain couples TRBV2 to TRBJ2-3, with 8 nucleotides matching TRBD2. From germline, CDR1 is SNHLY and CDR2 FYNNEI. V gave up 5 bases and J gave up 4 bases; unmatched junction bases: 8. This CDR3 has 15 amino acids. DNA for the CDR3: TGTGCCAGCAGTCTTGGACTAGCCAGAGCAGATACGCAGTATTTT. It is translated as CASSLGLARADTQYF.